This TCR beta chain was identified during a study of cytomegalovirus exposure and HLA in healthy donors (dated by TCRdb to 2016 to 2017). Context from the whole study: According to an earlier analysis of 587 of the donors, 200 million or so T cells yielded over 90 million unique TCR beta sequences and less than 300 Gb of sequence data. Typing coverage varied by locus: 629-630 donors for A, B, C, DRB1 and DQB1; 522 for DQA1; around 570 for DPA1; about 450 for DPB1. In a later genetic analysis, genome-wide SNP genotypes for about 65% of the roughly 670 donors were used, and that subset was treated as a discovery cohort. Across around 400 genotyped donors of the cohort, an average of about 200,000 unique TCR beta nucleotide sequences per donor were sequenced, and roughly 20% of those sequences were non-productive. Donor age, sex, ethnicity and CMV serostatus were compiled alongside the repertoire data. The T cell repertoires of roughly 660 subjects were profiled by immunosequencing and related to cytomegalovirus serostatus. Of the 300 to 400 genotyped donors, about 80% fell in the genetic ancestry cluster associated with self-reported Caucasian donors. An early release covering roughly 600 HLA-typed donors comprised roughly 300 gigabases of sequencing data and some 79 million unique TCR sequences. Besides the first cohort of roughly 700 subjects, a separate validation cohort made up of about 120 different subjects was used. Class I and class II HLA loci were covered by the typing at four-digit resolution. The later analysis used no new phenotypic data to find candidate immune exposures, relying instead on TCR beta sequences and their occurrence across donors. Every discovery cohort repertoire had been produced on one sequencing platform. In a later analysis, previously published TCR beta repertoires from about 640 donors were re-analyzed and high-resolution HLA genotyping was added so that TCR occurrence patterns could be studied. The aim of the study was to test whether cataloging public T cell receptors could identify signatures of past pathogen exposure. To decide whether each TCR beta V gene segment behaved as functional or pseudogenic, an earlier analysis of some 600 of the donors relied on high-throughput TCR beta sequencing. Because of strong linkage in the cohort, roughly five DR-DQ haplotypes were treated as single units for association and clustering. High-throughput TCR immunosequencing, statistical association of individual TCRs with disease status, and machine learning were combined to predict cytomegalovirus infection status. General conclusions and limits of the study: The earlier analysis of a few hundred of the donors excluded fewer than 20 rarely observed V segments, including chromosome 9 orphons, because counts were too low. Broadly in line with IMGT annotations, most TCR beta V segments showed up in productive rearrangements about 90% or about 30% of the time in an earlier analysis of 450 to 750 of the donors. A further reported finding was that TCR beta sequences accurately predicted the HLA-A and HLA-B alleles for most subjects in the first cohort. According to a later genetic analysis, donors in an Asian-associated ancestry cluster had fewer N-insertions in productive TCRs than the approximately 650-donor mean. When HLA alleles, especially DR and DQ, strongly co-occurred, attributing TCR associations to individual alleles was difficult. Correlated functional status among segregating V segments might reflect linkage disequilibrium, but an unknown experimental factor could not be ruled out. In a later analysis, most CMV-associated TCR beta chains were found to appear HLA-restricted, with HLA associations seemingly driven largely by CMV exposure. The study gave a list of 150 to 200 TCR beta chains associated with cytomegalovirus. According to a later analysis, TCR association rates differed among HLA loci, with DRB1 alleles showing the most associated TCRs and HLA-C alleles showing the fewest. Across donors, most TCR sequences were observed very rarely, whereas some public TCRs were present in many individuals. In a later analysis, HLA-associated TCR beta chains showed more clonal expansion and lower generation probabilities than non-associated chains that were equally common. For the cohort, immune exposure information was limited to CMV serostatus. The classifier was reported to diagnose cytomegalovirus status with high specificity and sensitivity in both the original and validation cohorts. At a false discovery rate of 0.05, a later analysis linked 16,951 TCR beta sequences to specific HLA alleles. In this cohort, only TCR beta chains were sequenced, and detectable features were limited by the absence of alpha or paired-chain data. Because HLA typing was missing for some donors at each locus, association tests included only the typed subset. Sequencing depth was assumed to be roughly uniform across donors in the presence/absence analyses, though that assumption may not hold. In a later genetic analysis, a missense DCLRE1C variant was associated with V-gene and J-gene trimming of TCR beta chains, and the association was replicated in an independent cohort. It was suggested by the authors that the approach could potentially be generalized to other disease states and immunological phenotypes. Some IMGT-functional V segments, including TRBV6-2 and TRBV6-3, could not be distinguished by the 87-base-pair reads and were therefore excluded. A cluster of highly shared sequence variants was judged likely to represent a technical artifact of the sequencing pipeline. Several of the top co-occurrence clusters appeared to be linked to parvovirus B19, influenza, CMV and Epstein-Barr virus, according to a later analysis. In vitro tests confirmed that a few of the cytomegalovirus-associated TCR beta chains recognize cytomegalovirus antigens.

The library was made by the immunoSEQ multiplex PCR assay. For the multiplex PCR, a mixture combining 60 forward primers for TCR Vbeta segments and 13 reverse primers for TCR Jbeta segments was used. Amplification of the CDR3 region of rearranged TCR beta genes was performed with a multiplex PCR assay on genomic DNA. The amplified TCR beta libraries were sequenced on the Illumina HiSeq System as 87-base-pair reads. Per the source publication's procedure: Across the 600 to 700 repertoires, a later analysis counted roughly 84 million unique TCR beta chains, roughly 11 million of which were shared by at least two donors. Raw reads were error-corrected and collapsed into unique sequences by a nearest-neighbor algorithm in which closely related sequences were merged to remove PCR and sequencing errors. CDR3 sequences were aligned to IMGT reference sequences to assign V, D and J gene segments. For a sequence to be retained, a match of at least six nucleotides to both a V gene segment and a J gene segment was required. Rearrangements were called productive when the CDR3 lacked stop codons and stayed in frame with V and J; all others were non-productive. Following IMGT convention, CDR3 was defined as the stretch from the second conserved V-encoded cysteine to the conserved J-encoded phenylalanine. The earlier analysis of 450 to 750 of the donors excluded any sequence lacking an unambiguous match to a single V gene segment. In an earlier analysis of 450 to 700 of the donors, V segments were called functional above 56.7% productive rearrangements and were called segregating when the between-donor standard deviation exceeded 5%. A statistical classification framework was built to diagnose cytomegalovirus status from the catalog of TCR beta chain sequences. V and J gene assignment, in a later analysis, came from comparing TCR nucleotide sequences with IMGT/GENE-DB human TR gene sequences. Using the TCRdist pipeline, a later analysis assigned CDR3 sequences along with most-parsimonious VDJ recombination scenarios. In a later analysis, every TCR beta chain was defined by the combination of its CDR3 amino acid sequence and its V-gene family, and reads without a unique V-gene family were dropped. To address suspected cross-contamination and a sequencing artifact, a later analysis removed under 600 highly shared, low-generation-probability nucleotide sequences. A later analysis calculated a clonal expansion index for each public chain from normalized within-repertoire ranks of inferred template counts. A later analysis computed generation probabilities with a VDJ recombination model fitted to out-of-frame rearrangements, and checked the results against IGoR. A later analysis scored TCR-TCR, TCR-HLA and TCR-CMV co-occurrence with hypergeometric tests, applying a repertoire-size bias correction to TCR pairs. False discovery rates were estimated in a later analysis by permuting HLA or CMV assignments 20 times. A later analysis grouped co-occurring TCRs with DBSCAN, adding TCRdist sequence similarity when clustering within HLA-allele-positive subsets. Co-occurrence clustering excluded repertoires with fewer than 30,000 or more than 120,000 public chains, plus five with anomalous nucleotide sharing. TCRdb holds this immuneACCESS table with in-frame rearrangements only. Some clones are missing; in checked studies, unresolved V genes explain under half, and the rest has no known cause. The V and J calls and clone size are taken from that table; D and trimming were inferred from the DNA. A total of 150,000 to 250,000 clones appear in this sample, 82% of them only once. The ten most abundant clones make up 6% to 8% of the sample.

The cohort consisted of 650 to 850 healthy bone marrow donors. Cohort members were all nominally healthy when sampled, although unrecorded immune exposures were likely present. The donor tested CMV seropositive and was one of the 289 seropositive cohort members. Each donor provided a peripheral blood sample, and peripheral blood mononuclear cells were used for TCR beta sequencing. Genomic DNA extraction from the blood cell samples was performed with the Qiagen DNeasy Blood Extraction Kit. On this clone: This clone's antigen is unknown. Within one base of it there is no much larger clone, and no base qualities were kept.

From the germline V gene, CDR1 is SGHRS and CDR2 is YFSETQ. Trimming at the junction amounts to 0 bases on V and 1 base on J, and the germline ends lie 11 bases apart. The CDR3 measures 17 amino acids from cysteine to phenylalanine. Just CDR3 DNA is preserved here, 51 bases in frame from base 1. The sequencing input was PBMCs. The TCR originated in a woman aged 50 to 60 in good health and CMV-seropositive. The chain joins TRBV5-1 to TRBJ2-6; the D segment could be TRBD2, given 5 matching bases. The CDR3 region has the sequence CASSLAGLRSGANVLTF. The DNA sequence reads TGCGCCAGCAGCTTGGCAGGACTCAGGTCTGGGGCCAACGTCCTGACTTTC.